Below, one T cell receptor (beta chain) is given with its context. What it recognizes is unknown. The source of the sample is a study of T cells in localized non-small cell lung cancer. The CDR3 loop spans 15 amino acids. V trimming: 6 bases; J trimming: 5 bases; junction bases outside the gene matches: 7. Germline CDR1 and CDR2: SGHAT and FQNNGV. Repertoires were generated with immunoSEQ multiplex PCR, while TCRdb's copy carries only in-frame clones and drops some. This sample carries 25,000 to 35,000 clones, roughly 88% of them seen once, and the ten largest clones take 4.2%. General study findings and limits: Greater blood T cell density accompanied longer overall survival. Tumor trailed uninvolved adjacent lung in T cell clonality, which peaked there. A median of roughly 50 of the top 100 tumor clones appeared in adjacent lung, which was paired and uninvolved.

The sample in question was peripheral blood mononuclear cells, obtained before any cancer treatment. This sequence was found in a woman aged 40-75 years with stage III lung adenocarcinoma. The rearrangement uses TRBV11-2 and TRBJ1-6, with 7 bases lining up with TRBD1. In DNA, the CDR3 is TGTGCCAGCAGGCCATCCGGGACAGATAATTCACCCCTCCACTTT. Protein product: CASRPSGTDNSPLHF.